A selection of T cell receptor beta chains follows, all from one sample in a study of lymphopenia after photon versus proton radiotherapy. Using immunoSEQ multiplex PCR, the repertoire was profiled, and TCRdb retains in-frame clones only, with some absent. The data show 50,000 or so clones, about 92% seen once. The material was peripheral blood, obtained from a patient treated with photon-based radiotherapy. All receptors derive from a woman aged 40 to 49 with cholangiocarcinoma. CDR3s include the opening cysteine and the closing phenylalanine or tryptophan. D genes are given only for firm matches. A row's size may be missing; if present it is once, few, many or a size class.

d_call: -; v_call: TRBV9; j_call: TRBJ1-1; clone_size: -; cdr3_nt: TGTGCCAGCAGCGTAGGGGGGCAGACTGAAGCTTTCTTT; cdr3_aa: CASSVGGQTEAFF
d_call: -; v_call: TRBV6-6; j_call: TRBJ1-1; clone_size: -; cdr3_nt: TGTGCCAGCACCCCACTTCTGAACACTGAAGCTTTCTTT; cdr3_aa: CASTPLLNTEAFF
d_call: -; v_call: TRBV1; j_call: TRBJ2-3; clone_size: once; cdr3_nt: TGCACCAGCAGCCAAGCACTGGGGCACGGCGGGAGTACGCAGTATTTT; cdr3_aa: CTSSQALGHGGSTQYF
d_call: -; v_call: TRBV6-1; j_call: TRBJ1-2; clone_size: once; cdr3_nt: TGTGCCAGCTTACTTGCCAGGGCTAGTAACTATGGCTACACCTTC; cdr3_aa: CASLLARASNYGYTF
d_call: TRBD2; v_call: TRBV5-1; j_call: TRBJ2-1; clone_size: -; cdr3_nt: TGCGCCAGCAGCAGGTCCTCTAGCGGGGGGAACGAGCAGTTCTTC; cdr3_aa: CASSRSSSGGNEQFF
d_call: -; v_call: TRBV18; j_call: TRBJ1-6; clone_size: -; cdr3_nt: TGTGCCAGCTCACCACGCGAGGGGCCGACCTATAATTCACCCCTCCACTTT; cdr3_aa: CASSPREGPTYNSPLHF
d_call: -; v_call: TRBV5-4; j_call: TRBJ1-2; clone_size: few; cdr3_nt: TGTGCCAGCAGCCAAACGAGGGGTTCCGTCTATGGCTACACCTTC; cdr3_aa: CASSQTRGSVYGYTF
d_call: -; v_call: TRBV19; j_call: TRBJ1-5; clone_size: -; cdr3_nt: TGTGCCAGTAGTGCTTCGAGAGGACCTCAGCCCCAGCATTTT; cdr3_aa: CASSASRGPQPQHF
d_call: TRBD1; v_call: TRBV27; j_call: TRBJ2-1; clone_size: -; cdr3_nt: TGTGCCAGCGTCAAAGACAGGGGCTTCTACAATGAGCAGTTCTTC; cdr3_aa: CASVKDRGFYNEQFF
d_call: TRBD2; v_call: TRBV19; j_call: TRBJ2-3; clone_size: -; cdr3_nt: TGTGCCAGTAGTTTCCTAAGAGCGGGGGCTCGGGATACGCAGTATTTT; cdr3_aa: CASSFLRAGARDTQYF
d_call: -; v_call: TRBV21-1; j_call: TRBJ2-3; clone_size: -; cdr3_nt: TGTGCCAGCAGCAAAGACATGGGGGCGGGGAGGCAGTATTTT; cdr3_aa: CASSKDMGAGRQYF
d_call: -; v_call: TRBV7-9; j_call: TRBJ1-3; clone_size: once; cdr3_nt: TGTGCCAGCAGCTGGATCTCTGGAAACACCATATATTTT; cdr3_aa: CASSWISGNTIYF
d_call: -; v_call: TRBV9; j_call: TRBJ1-2; clone_size: -; cdr3_nt: TGTGCCAGCAGCGCGAGGCCCAGCGCGGCTAACTATGGCTACACCTTC; cdr3_aa: CASSARPSAANYGYTF
d_call: -; v_call: TRBV28; j_call: TRBJ2-7; clone_size: -; cdr3_nt: TGTGCCAGCAGTTTGAGGGGGTCCCGAGTCGACGAGCAGTACTTC; cdr3_aa: CASSLRGSRVDEQYF
d_call: TRBD1; v_call: TRBV11-3; j_call: TRBJ1-1; clone_size: -; cdr3_nt: TGTGCCAGCAGCCCTGGACAGGGAATGAACACTGAAGCTTTCTTT; cdr3_aa: CASSPGQGMNTEAFF
d_call: -; v_call: TRBV6-5; j_call: TRBJ1-1; clone_size: -; cdr3_nt: TGTGCCAGCAGGGATACAGTGAACACTGAAGCTTTCTTT; cdr3_aa: CASRDTVNTEAFF
d_call: TRBD1; v_call: TRBV27; j_call: TRBJ2-5; clone_size: -; cdr3_nt: TGTGCCAGCAGCCACCGGACAGGGGGCCGGGAGACCCAGTACTTC; cdr3_aa: CASSHRTGGRETQYF
d_call: TRBD1; v_call: TRBV5-6; j_call: TRBJ2-7; clone_size: -; cdr3_nt: TGTGCCAGCAGCCCGCGCCGGACAGGATCCATTGTGAACGAGCAGTACTTC; cdr3_aa: CASSPRRTGSIVNEQYF
d_call: -; v_call: TRBV5-6; j_call: TRBJ2-1; clone_size: -; cdr3_nt: TGTGCCAGCAGCGGGACAACTTACAATGAGCAGTTCTTC; cdr3_aa: CASSGTTYNEQFF
d_call: -; v_call: TRBV6-5; j_call: TRBJ1-3; clone_size: -; cdr3_nt: TGTGCCAGCAGTTACTCTCCTGCCGCTGCAGGAAACACCATATATTTT; cdr3_aa: CASSYSPAAAGNTIYF
d_call: TRBD2; v_call: TRBV19; j_call: TRBJ2-3; clone_size: -; cdr3_nt: TGTGCCAGTAGTCTTAGCGGGAGGCCGATAGATACGCAGTATTTT; cdr3_aa: CASSLSGRPIDTQYF
d_call: -; v_call: TRBV7-3; j_call: TRBJ2-7; clone_size: -; cdr3_nt: TGTGCCAGCAGTCCCCAAGGGGGGGACGAGCAGTACTTC; cdr3_aa: CASSPQGGDEQYF
d_call: TRBD2; v_call: TRBV7-2; j_call: TRBJ2-3; clone_size: -; cdr3_nt: TGTGCCAGCAGCTTAAGACTAGCGGGAGGGCCGACAGATACGCAGTATTTT; cdr3_aa: CASSLRLAGGPTDTQYF
d_call: -; v_call: TRBV6-1; j_call: TRBJ1-5; clone_size: -; cdr3_nt: TGTGCCAGCAGTGATTCAGTAGGTCAGCCCCAGCATTTT; cdr3_aa: CASSDSVGQPQHF
d_call: -; v_call: TRBV2; j_call: TRBJ2-7; clone_size: few; cdr3_nt: TGTGCCAGCAGTGGCCAGGTCTACGAGCAGTACTTC; cdr3_aa: CASSGQVYEQYF
d_call: -; v_call: TRBV4-1; j_call: TRBJ1-2; clone_size: -; cdr3_nt: TGCGCCAGCAGCCAACCGGTAACCCGCGGGCAGAATCGTGGCTACACCTTC; cdr3_aa: CASSQPVTRGQNRGYTF
d_call: -; v_call: TRBV30; j_call: TRBJ1-4; clone_size: once; cdr3_nt: TGTGCCTGGAGTGCCGGGGGGGAAAAACTGTTTTTT; cdr3_aa: CAWSAGGEKLFF
d_call: -; v_call: TRBV5-1; j_call: TRBJ1-6; clone_size: -; cdr3_nt: TGCGCCAGCAGGGGAAGTAATTCACCCCTCCACTTT; cdr3_aa: CASRGSNSPLHF
d_call: -; v_call: TRBV27; j_call: TRBJ1-1; clone_size: -; cdr3_nt: TGTGCCAGCAGTTCCAGGGGTAAGGTCACTGAAGCTTTCTTT; cdr3_aa: CASSSRGKVTEAFF
d_call: -; v_call: TRBV6-6; j_call: TRBJ1-5; clone_size: -; cdr3_nt: TGTGCCAGCAGTTACGTGGGTAGTAATCAGCCCCAGCATTTT; cdr3_aa: CASSYVGSNQPQHF
d_call: TRBD1; v_call: TRBV2; j_call: TRBJ2-2; clone_size: -; cdr3_nt: TGTGCCAGCAGTTTTGATCCGGGACAGGGGGCGAACACCGGGGAGCTGTTTTTT; cdr3_aa: CASSFDPGQGANTGELFF
d_call: -; v_call: TRBV27; j_call: TRBJ1-5; clone_size: few; cdr3_nt: TGTGCCAGCAGTCTACGAAGCAATCAGCCCCAGCATTTT; cdr3_aa: CASSLRSNQPQHF
d_call: -; v_call: TRBV7-9; j_call: TRBJ1-3; clone_size: -; cdr3_nt: TGTGCCAGCAGCTTCGGAGAGGGAAACACCATATATTTT; cdr3_aa: CASSFGEGNTIYF
d_call: -; v_call: TRBV30; j_call: TRBJ1-5; clone_size: -; cdr3_nt: TGTGCCTGGAGTGTAGGCGGGAAAGGGTCACAGCCCCAGCATTTT; cdr3_aa: CAWSVGGKGSQPQHF
d_call: TRBD2; v_call: TRBV4-1; j_call: TRBJ2-5; clone_size: -; cdr3_nt: TGCGCCAGCAGCCAAGGGGCTAGCGGGGGGAACCAAGAGACCCAGTACTTC; cdr3_aa: CASSQGASGGNQETQYF
d_call: TRBD1; v_call: TRBV30; j_call: TRBJ1-2; clone_size: -; cdr3_nt: TGTGCCTGGGATACCGGGACAGGCGATAACTACACCTTC; cdr3_aa: CAWDTGTGDNYTF
d_call: -; v_call: TRBV6-5; j_call: TRBJ1-5; clone_size: -; cdr3_nt: TGTGCCAGCAGTTACGACTCAACTAGCAATCAGCCCCAGCATTTT; cdr3_aa: CASSYDSTSNQPQHF
d_call: -; v_call: TRBV9; j_call: TRBJ2-5; clone_size: once; cdr3_nt: TGTGCCAGCAGCTCCGAATGGACAAAGGGAGAGACCCAGTACTTC; cdr3_aa: CASSSEWTKGETQYF
d_call: TRBD2; v_call: TRBV6-4; j_call: TRBJ2-2; clone_size: once; cdr3_nt: TGTGCCAGCAGTCAATTAGCGGGAGGCGCGAACACCGGGGAGCTGTTTTTT; cdr3_aa: CASSQLAGGANTGELFF
d_call: TRBD1; v_call: TRBV27; j_call: TRBJ1-4; clone_size: -; cdr3_nt: TGTGCCAGCGGTACAGGGGCTGGGGTTGAAAAACTGTTTTTT; cdr3_aa: CASGTGAGVEKLFF
d_call: -; v_call: TRBV27; j_call: TRBJ1-2; clone_size: -; cdr3_nt: TGTGCCAGCGGCCAGAGGGCGAGGGGGAGGCAGGGCGGCTACACCTTC; cdr3_aa: CASGQRARGRQGGYTF
d_call: -; v_call: TRBV9; j_call: TRBJ2-7; clone_size: -; cdr3_nt: TGTGCCAGCAGCCCCAGGAGCGGCGAGCAGTACTTC; cdr3_aa: CASSPRSGEQYF
d_call: -; v_call: TRBV30; j_call: TRBJ1-2; clone_size: -; cdr3_nt: TGTGCCTGGAAAGGGGGGGTTGGCTATGGCTACACCTTC; cdr3_aa: CAWKGGVGYGYTF
d_call: -; v_call: TRBV7-6; j_call: TRBJ1-1; clone_size: -; cdr3_nt: TGTGCCAGCAGCTTGGGACCCGCGACGAACACTGAAGCTTTCTTT; cdr3_aa: CASSLGPATNTEAFF
d_call: -; v_call: TRBV5-6; j_call: TRBJ1-6; clone_size: -; cdr3_nt: TGTGCCAGCAGCCCATTTAACTCCTATAATTCACCCCTCCACTTT; cdr3_aa: CASSPFNSYNSPLHF
d_call: -; v_call: TRBV9; j_call: TRBJ2-7; clone_size: -; cdr3_nt: TGTGCCAGCAGCGAGGGCGGTAGCTCCTACGAGCAGTACTTC; cdr3_aa: CASSEGGSSYEQYF
d_call: -; v_call: TRBV9; j_call: TRBJ2-2; clone_size: -; cdr3_nt: TGTGCCAGCAGCGTAGAAAGGACCCTAGGGACCGGGGAGCTGTTTTTT; cdr3_aa: CASSVERTLGTGELFF
d_call: -; v_call: TRBV6-5; j_call: TRBJ1-1; clone_size: -; cdr3_nt: TGTGCCAGCAGTTACTCGATCGTGTTGGGGACTGAAGCTTTCTTT; cdr3_aa: CASSYSIVLGTEAFF
d_call: TRBD2; v_call: TRBV19; j_call: TRBJ2-3; clone_size: -; cdr3_nt: TGTGCCAGTAGTAGTGATCTAGCGGGTAGCACAGATACGCAGTATTTT; cdr3_aa: CASSSDLAGSTDTQYF
d_call: TRBD2; v_call: TRBV4-1; j_call: TRBJ2-7; clone_size: -; cdr3_nt: TGCGCCAGCAGCCCTCGACTAGCGGGGCCCTACGAGCAGTACTTC; cdr3_aa: CASSPRLAGPYEQYF
d_call: -; v_call: TRBV7-2; j_call: TRBJ2-7; clone_size: -; cdr3_nt: TGTGCCAGCAGCTCCGGAGGGCAGGGGGATACCTACGAGCAGTACTTC; cdr3_aa: CASSSGGQGDTYEQYF
d_call: -; v_call: TRBV19; j_call: TRBJ2-2; clone_size: -; cdr3_nt: TGTGCCAGTATCAGGGCCGGTGAGATGAACACCGGGGAGCTGTTTTTT; cdr3_aa: CASIRAGEMNTGELFF
d_call: -; v_call: TRBV30; j_call: TRBJ1-1; clone_size: -; cdr3_nt: TGTGCCTGGAGTGTAGGGGCGTCCACTGAAGCTTTCTTT; cdr3_aa: CAWSVGASTEAFF
d_call: -; v_call: TRBV5-4; j_call: TRBJ1-1; clone_size: few; cdr3_nt: TGTGCCAGCAGCTTCGACAGGTACTGGGACACTGAAGCTTTCTTT; cdr3_aa: CASSFDRYWDTEAFF
d_call: -; v_call: TRBV19; j_call: TRBJ1-5; clone_size: -; cdr3_nt: TGTGCCAGTAGTATCTGGGGGGGCCCTCGCCTCAATCAGCCCCAGCATTTT; cdr3_aa: CASSIWGGPRLNQPQHF